One and the same sample provided the 29 T cell receptor beta chains below, sequenced in a study of regulatory and conventional T cells in RAG deficiency. Blood CD4+ CD25-low CD127-high conventional T cells supplied the genomic DNA template. Produced via immunoSEQ multiplex PCR; TCRdb's table is partial and in-frame only. The data contain 7,000 to 9,500 clones, around 94% of them singletons. The sequencing input was CD4+ effector T cells sorted from blood. These receptors all stem from a human donor with RAG deficiency presenting as severe combined immunodeficiency.

The CDR3 nucleotides are TGCGCCAGCAGTGGACAGGGGAACACTGAAGCTTTCTTT. Protein: CASSGQGNTEAFF. The V gene is TRBV10-1, the J gene TRBJ1-1; 7 positions match TRBD1. This CDR3 comprises 13 residues. Germline V gives CDR1 WNHNN, CDR2 SYGVQD (reference sequence). The trim removed 4 bases at V and 1 base at J, leaving 0 bases unmatched.

The rearrangement joins TRBV7-2 to TRBJ2-7; TRBD2 matches at 7 bases. CDR3 length: 17 residues. Germline V gene sequence: CDR1 SGHTA, CDR2 FQGNSA. The trim removed 2 bases at V and 0 bases at J, leaving 10 bases unmatched. The CDR3 sequence: CASSLQGGAGVSYEQYF. The CDR3 DNA reads as TGTGCCAGCAGCTTACAGGGAGGGGCTGGGGTCTCCTACGAGCAGTACTTC.

The V gene is TRBV27, the J gene TRBJ1-1, with unresolved D. CDR1 and CDR2 (germline): MNHEY, SMNVEV (reference sequence). The CDR3 runs 13 residues. The V end was cut by 5 bases, the J end by 4 bases, with 11 bases between. CDR3 nucleotide sequence: TGTGCCAGCAGTCCTATTGCGGGCACTGAAGCTTTCTTT. This translates into CASSPIAGTEAFF.

This chain uses TRBV6-6 with TRBJ1-3, with 7 bases matching TRBD1. The trim removed 2 bases at V and 0 bases at J, leaving 4 bases unmatched. In germline, CDR1 is MNHNY, CDR2 SVGAGI (reference sequence). There are 16 residues in the CDR3. The CDR3 here is CASSYPDRNSGNTIYF. In DNA, the CDR3 is TGTGCCAGCAGTTACCCGGACAGGAACTCTGGAAACACCATATATTTT.

The V and J genes are TRBV7-2 and TRBJ1-5; D ambiguous. V gave up 4 bases and J gave up 0 bases, with 16 bases separating them. CDR1 and CDR2 from the germline V gene are SGHTA and FQGNSA. The CDR3 sequence is 17 residues long. The CDR3 DNA reads as TGTGCCAGCAGCTCCAGACAAGAGACTTATAGCAATCAGCCCCAGCATTTT. Its translation: CASSSRQETYSNQPQHF.

The genes are TRBV19 and TRBJ1-1; D call uncertain. The germline V gene has CDR1 LNHDA and CDR2 SQIVND (reference sequence). The CDR3 runs to 14 residues. Deletions cut 6 bases from V and 0 bases from J, with 11 bases between. CDR3 protein: CASSPPSLNTEAFF. The CDR3 bases are TGTGCCAGTAGCCCTCCCAGTTTGAACACTGAAGCTTTCTTT.

This rearrangement joins TRBV19 to TRBJ2-3, with 8 bases that match TRBD2. This CDR3 has 14 residues. J lost 5 bases, V lost 7 bases, and 8 bases had no gene match. Germline loops: CDR1 LNHDA, CDR2 SQIVND (reference sequence). CDR3 protein: CASKNTGGEDTQYF. CDR3 coding DNA: TGTGCCAGTAAAAATACGGGAGGGGAAGATACGCAGTATTTT.

This rearrangement joins TRBV5-6 to TRBJ2-5; 8 bases align to TRBD1. The J segment lost 4 bases and the V segment lost 2 bases, leaving 1 base of the junction unmatched. Germline-derived CDR1 and CDR2 are SGHDT and YYEEEE. The CDR3 has 13 residues. CDR3 amino acids: CASSFGQGETQYF. The CDR3 region has the DNA TGTGCCAGCAGCTTTGGACAGGGAGAGACCCAGTACTTC. The whole variable domain, remainder taken from reference TRBV5-6 and TRBJ2-5, is DAGVTQSPTHLIKTRGQQVTLRCSPKSGHDTVSWYQQALGQGPQFIFQYYEEEERQRGNFPDRFSGHQFPNYSSELNVNALLLGDSALYLCASSFGQGETQYFGPGTRLLVL.

The rearrangement joins TRBV7-3 to TRBJ2-7; D unclear. Germline lookup yields CDR1 SGHTA and CDR2 FQGTGA. V lost 5 bases and J 4 bases, leaving 9 bases between the germline ends. This CDR3 is built from 12 residues. CDR3 bases: TGTGCCAGCAGCCCCAACCGTTACGAGCAGTACTTC. Translation gives CASSPNRYEQYF.

A few counts support this clone. The chain couples TRBV27 to TRBJ2-5; D not resolved. V was pared by 2 bases and J by 1 base, with 14 bases between. Germline V CDR1 and CDR2: MNHEY, SMNVEV (reference sequence). The CDR3 consists of 16 residues. The CDR3, as DNA: TGTGCCAGCAGTTTACATCCAACTCTAGTCCAAGAGACCCAGTACTTC. Translation: CASSLHPTLVQETQYF.

This clone has a single count. The rearrangement joins TRBV20-1 to TRBJ1-2; D remains ambiguous. The CDR3 is 11 amino acids. V was shortened by 2 bases and J by 1 base, with 2 bases between the two germline ends. Germline-derived CDR1 and CDR2 are DFQATT and SNEGSKA (reference sequence). CDR3 sequence (DNA): TGCAGTGCTAGACTTAACTATGGCTACACCTTC. Protein: CSARLNYGYTF.

The gene calls are TRBV6-1 and TRBJ2-7, with 7 bases matching TRBD2. This CDR3 region has 15 residues. Trimming took 2 bases from V and 6 from J; bases not matched to a gene: 10. CDR1 is MNHNS and CDR2 is SASEGT in the germline V gene. CDR3 nucleotide sequence: TGTGCCAGCAGTGAAATGGGCGTTGGGAGGGGCGAGCAGTACTTC. Protein product: CASSEMGVGRGEQYF.

V and J are TRBV2 and TRBJ1-1; D not certain. This CDR3 comprises 11 residues. Germline V gene lookup returns CDR1 SNHLY and CDR2 FYNNEI. The V end was cut by 3 bases, the J end by 4 bases, with 3 bases between. The CDR3 sequence is CASSEGTEAFF. The CDR3 nucleotides are TGTGCCAGCAGTGAGGGCACTGAAGCTTTCTTT.

The rearrangement uses TRBV10-1 and TRBJ2-2; D assignment may be TRBD1 or TRBD2 (5 bases each). There are 12 residues in the CDR3. Per the germline V gene, CDR1 is WNHNN and CDR2 is SYGVQD (reference sequence). The V end lost 6 bases, the J end lost 8 bases, and 10 bases lay between the germline ends. The DNA of the CDR3 is TGCGCCAGCAGCTGGGGGTCGGGGGAGCTGTTTTTT. Its protein is CASSWGSGELFF.

This clone appeared once. The rearrangement joins TRBV10-3 to TRBJ2-2; D ambiguous. The CDR3 runs 15 residues. Trimming took 10 bases from V and 5 from J, leaving 20 bases between them. Germline V gene lookup returns CDR1 ENHRY and CDR2 SYGVKD. The chain's CDR3 is CANSPNNVGTGELFF. CDR3 bases: TGTGCCAACTCCCCAAATAACGTAGGAACCGGGGAGCTGTTTTTT.

The rearrangement joins TRBV30 to TRBJ2-4; D gene ambiguous. Germline V CDR1 and CDR2: GTSNPN, SVGIG (reference sequence). CDR3 length: 11 residues. Trimming removed 0 bases from V and 6 bases from J, with 3 bases in between. In DNA form, the CDR3 reads TGTGCCTGGAGTGTGGGAAACATTCAGTACTTC. This encodes CAWSVGNIQYF.

This chain links TRBV6-5 with TRBJ2-4, with D possibly called TRBD1 or TRBD2 (6 bases each). This CDR3 is 13 amino acids long. V lost 5 bases and J lost 8, with 13 bases in between. Germline V gives CDR1 MNHEY, CDR2 SVGAGI. The CDR3, as DNA: TGTGCCAGCAGTAGGGGGACTGTAGACATTCAGTACTTC. Protein product: CASSRGTVDIQYF.

The CDR3 DNA reads as TGTGCCAGCAGCTCCGCCGGACAGGGGCGACCGAACACTGAAGCTTTCTTT. Translation: CASSSAGQGRPNTEAFF. The V gene is TRBV11-2, the J gene TRBJ1-1; 9 positions match TRBD1. V trimming: 4 bases; J trimming: 1 base; junction bases outside the gene matches: 10. CDR3 length equals 17 residues. Germline CDR1 and CDR2: SGHAT and FQNNGV.

V and J are TRBV6-6 and TRBJ2-5; no reliable D call. V lost 1 base and J 9 bases, leaving 6 bases between the germline ends. The CDR3 runs 11 residues. Germline assignment: CDR1 MNHNY and CDR2 SVGAGI (reference sequence). The CDR3 reads CASSYWEAQYF. The CDR3 DNA reads TGTGCCAGCAGTTACTGGGAAGCCCAGTACTTC.

The chain uses TRBV7-6 and TRBJ2-3; D tentatively reads TRBD1 or TRBD2 (5 bases each). The CDR3 has 14 amino acids. Trimming left V 5 bases short and J 0 bases short, with 9 bases between. In germline, CDR1 is SGHVS, CDR2 FNYEAQ. The CDR3 reads CASSEGFSTDTQYF. CDR3 nucleotide sequence: TGTGCCAGCAGCGAGGGGTTTAGCACAGATACGCAGTATTTT.

V usage is TRBV30 and J usage is TRBJ1-1; D ambiguous. The CDR3 extends over 13 amino acids. The germline V gene has CDR1 GTSNPN and CDR2 SVGIG (reference sequence). V was cut by 0 bases and J by 11 bases, with 16 bases left in between. The CDR3 loop is CAWSVLDAGRAFF. In nucleotides, the CDR3 is TGTGCCTGGAGTGTACTAGACGCCGGGCGGGCTTTCTTT.

J is TRBJ2-7 and V is TRBV10-3, with 8 bases lining up with TRBD1. V was clipped by 7 bases and J by 5 bases; unmatched bases: 4. The CDR3 sequence is 12 residues long. In germline, CDR1 is ENHRY, CDR2 SYGVKD. The CDR3 coding sequence is TGTGCCATCAAGCAGGGGGCGGACGAGCAGTACTTC. Translation: CAIKQGADEQYF.

This chain links TRBV27 with TRBJ2-3; D is unresolved. There are 14 residues in the CDR3. Germline lookup yields CDR1 MNHEY and CDR2 SMNVEV (reference sequence). Between the trimmed V and J ends, which lost 0 bases and 0 bases, there was a span of 4 bases. CDR3 loop: CASSLSSSTDTQYF. DNA of the CDR3: TGTGCCAGCAGTTTATCGTCTAGCACAGATACGCAGTATTTT.

The chain uses TRBV7-2 and TRBJ1-2, with D unresolved. This CDR3 is 11 amino acids long. In germline, CDR1 is SGHTA, CDR2 FQGNSA. Trimming removed 5 bases at V and 8 bases at J, with 9 bases between. The CDR3 is CASSLTAGYTF. Written as DNA, the CDR3 is TGTGCCAGCAGCCTGACGGCGGGCTACACCTTC.

Points on this clone: The junction shows a germline mismatch at one end, possibly a read error. The chain recombines TRBV4-3 with TRBJ2-2; D remains unclear. The germline V gene has CDR1 LGHNA and CDR2 YSLEER. The CDR3 extends over 14 amino acids. The CDR3 DNA reads TGCGCCAGCTGCCAGGATTTTAACACCGGGGAGCTGTTTTTT. Its translation is CASCQDFNTGELFF.

This chain's CDR3 is CASRRDSLNTEAFF. The CDR3 DNA reads as TGTGCCAGCAGACGCGACTCCTTGAACACTGAAGCTTTCTTT. This sequence joins TRBV2 and TRBJ1-1; D remains unclear. Germline V lookup: CDR1 SNHLY, CDR2 FYNNEI. The CDR3 length is 14 residues. V gave up 6 bases and J gave up 0 bases, with 11 bases separating them.

This rearrangement joins TRBV7-2 to TRBJ1-1; D is undetermined. Deletions cut 2 bases from V and 0 bases from J, with 1 base between. In germline, CDR1 is SGHTA, CDR2 FQGNSA. The CDR3 runs to 12 residues. CDR3 in amino acids: CASSLMNTEAFF. In DNA, the CDR3 is TGTGCCAGCAGCTTAATGAACACTGAAGCTTTCTTT.

The V call is TRBV5-1, the J call TRBJ2-7; D possibly corresponds to TRBD2 (5 bases). Trimming took off 3 bases at V and 4 bases at J, with 14 bases between the two ends. From germline, CDR1 is SGHRS and CDR2 YFSETQ. The CDR3 is 14 residues long. This chain's CDR3 is CASSSTGIAYEQYF. CDR3 bases: TGCGCCAGCAGCTCCACCGGGATCGCTTACGAGCAGTACTTC.

This sequence joins TRBV4-3 and TRBJ2-5, with 7 bases aligning to TRBD1. CDR3 size: 16 residues. CDR1 and CDR2 from the germline V gene are LGHNA and YSLEER. Unmatched junction bases numbered 10, after V lost 1 base and J lost 5 bases. The CDR3 DNA is TGCGCCAGCAGCCAAGTGGACGGCAGGGGGATCGAGACCCAGTACTTC. Protein product: CASSQVDGRGIETQYF.